Below, one T cell receptor (beta chain) is given with its context. Its target is not known. Under the authors' procedure: For the immunoSEQ data, sequences were junction-only without quality scores, so filtering differed. Profiling relied on immunoSEQ multiplex PCR, and the TCRdb table lists in-frame clones only, not all of them. V, J and clone size derive from that table, while D and trimming were established from the DNA sequence. The sample has hundreds of thousands of clones, around four fifths seen once. This specimen belongs to a study of shared clonotypes between healthy human individuals. Findings and limits, study-wide: Naive CD4 clonotype sharing across several donors was about 5.3%.

Into CD45RA+ naive and CD45RA-negative memory subsets, the CD4+ cells were split. The CDR3 contains 19 residues. The specimen was memory CD4+ T cells sorted from blood. Subset of the sample: CD45RA-negative fraction. This clonotype originated in a woman in her 30s in good health. The chain recombines TRBV21-1 with TRBJ2-3; no DNA check was done on the table's D call, TRBD2. TRBV21-1 is a documented pseudogene. CDR3 in amino acids: CASSKLTSGRVNLFDTQYF. CDR3 DNA sequence: TGTGCCAGCAGCAAATTAACTAGCGGGAGGGTTAATTTGTTCGATACGCAGTATTTT.